Presented here are 10 T cell receptor beta chains from one specimen sequenced in a study of CD8+ T cells in alopecia areata. In each case, RNA was isolated and then reverse transcribed into cDNA as the sequencing template. The method was immunoSEQ multiplex PCR; TCRdb's version includes in-frame clones alone and lacks a portion of them. This sample carries more than 250,000 clones, none of them present only once. A panel of CD4, CD8alpha, NKG2D, NKG2ACE and other markers served to sort pooled cutaneous lymph node cells. Sequenced input: CD4+ T cells sorted from a lymph node. Source of these receptors: a C3H/HeJ mouse with alopecia areata. The strain's MHC haplotype is H2-k.

Notes on this clone: Genes and germline come from the mouse. Coverage ceases 4 residues before the CDR3 finishes, and the germline J gene fills in the end. The rearrangement uses TRBV13-2 and TRBJ1-2; 9 nucleotides agree with TRBD1. The trim removed 3 bases at V and 3 bases at J, leaving 3 bases unmatched. The CDR3 is 14 residues long. Germline CDR1 is NNHNN and CDR2 is SYGAGS (reference sequence). The CDR3: CASGATGGDSDYTF. Partial CDR3 DNA: TGTGCCAGCGGTGCGACAGGGGGAGACTCC.

Comments on this clone: Mouse germline and gene names are used. The CDR3 is cut off 4 residues early in the read; its end comes from the germline J gene. This rearrangement joins TRBV19 to TRBJ2-3; TRBD2 matches at 12 bases. The CDR3 is made up of 15 amino acids. V lost 7 bases to trimming and J lost 2 bases; unmatched junction nucleotides: 5. Germline CDR1 reads FNHDT; CDR2 reads SITEND (reference sequence). CDR3: CASQTGGAIAETLYF. CDR3 DNA (partial): TGTGCCAGCCAGACTGGGGGGGCTATTGCAGAA.

This clone was seen a handful of times. All gene names here are mouse names. The read gets to within 4 residues of the CDR3 end, and the germline J gene fills in the rest. The chain uses TRBV13-1 and TRBJ2-2; TRBD2 matches 12 bases. Germline lookup yields CDR1 NSHNY and CDR2 SYGAGN. This CDR3 is 16 amino acids long. V lost 5 bases, J lost 4 bases, and 6 bases stayed unmatched. Incomplete CDR3 DNA: TGTGCCAGCAGCCCCGACTGGGGGGGCAGCACCGGG. Protein product: CASSPDWGGSTG. The entire CDR3 sequence reads CASSPDWGGSTGQLYF.

This clone was counted between two and nine times. Here the gene names and germline are mouse. Sequencing ends 4 residues short of the CDR3 end; the germline J gene provides the rest. The chain employs TRBV14 and TRBJ2-3; perhaps TRBD1 as D (6 bases). Trimming left V 5 bases short and J 0 bases short, with 13 bases between. CDR1 and CDR2 from the germline V gene are SGHDT and FRDEAV. This CDR3 is built from 15 residues. CDR3 region: CASRPGQSSAETLYF. CDR3 DNA, as far as it was read: TGTGCCAGCAGACCGGGACAATCTAGTGCAGAA.

This clone was seen only a few times. Any gene name here is a mouse gene name. The sequence runs out 4 residues before the end of the CDR3; the remainder is reconstructed from the germline J gene. The chain is built from TRBV3 and TRBJ2-5, with D possibly TRBD2 on 7 matching bases. The CDR3 covers 14 residues. Germline V gives CDR1 SNHLY, CDR2 FYNGKV (reference sequence). The covered CDR3 bases are TGTGCCAGCAGCTTAGTGGGGGGCGAAGAC. Amino acids: CASSLVGGED. The CDR3 in full is CASSLVGGEDTQYF.

Points on this clone: Gene names and germline refer to mouse. The read stops 4 residues short of the end of the CDR3; the missing end is completed from the germline J gene. The rearrangement links TRBV14 to TRBJ2-7; TRBD1 matches 8 bases. In germline, CDR1 is SGHDT, CDR2 FRDEAV. This CDR3 is built from 15 residues. The CDR3 protein is CASSFSGQGGDEQYF. The part of the CDR3 DNA that was read is TGTGCCAGCAGTTTCTCCGGACAGGGAGGGGAT.

This clone was observed a handful of times. Each gene name is a mouse one. The observed sequence ends 4 residues before the CDR3 terminus, with the missing tail filled in from the germline J gene. The chain has TRBV31 and TRBJ2-5; 7 bases are a match to TRBD2. CDR1 GKSSPN and CDR2 SITVG come from the germline V gene. The CDR3 loop spans 14 amino acids. V lost 1 base and J lost 1; bases outside the gene matches: 2. Incomplete CDR3 DNA: TGTGCCTGGAGTCCCTGGGGGTACCAAGAC. Translation gives CAWSPWGYQD. In full, the CDR3 reads CAWSPWGYQDTQYF.

On this clone: The genes are named according to mouse. The CDR3 extends 4 residues past the end of the read, so its final part is completed from the germline J gene. This rearrangement joins TRBV19 to TRBJ2-7; 7 bases line up with TRBD1. The CDR3 is 15 residues long. Looked up from germline, CDR1 is FNHDT and CDR2 is SITEND (reference sequence). CDR3 DNA, as far as it was read: TGTGCCAGCAGTAATCGACAGGGAGGGAGGTAT. It yields the protein CASSNRQGGRY. The full-length CDR3 reads as CASSNRQGGRYEQYF.

Only a few counts were recorded for this clone. Gene names refer to mouse genes. The CDR3 extends 3 residues past the end of the read, so its final part is completed from the germline J gene. V gene TRBV13-1 combines with J gene TRBJ1-6; a weak D match, TRBD1 (6 bases). TRBJ1-6 is an ORF, with its function uncertain. The CDR3 length is 13 residues. The germline V gene has CDR1 NSHNY and CDR2 SYGAGN. V gave up 5 bases and J gave up 5 bases, with 8 bases separating them. CDR3 bases read: TGTGCCAGCAGAGGGGACAATAATTCGCCC. Translation gives CASRGDNNSP. The whole CDR3 protein is CASRGDNNSPLYF.

Turning to this clone: Gene names and germline match the mouse. The read halts 4 residues ahead of the CDR3 end, with the missing end drawn from the germline J gene. V usage is TRBV1 and J usage is TRBJ2-2; 12 positions match TRBD2. The J segment lost 1 base and the V segment lost 6 bases, leaving 0 bases of the junction unmatched. Germline CDR1 NSQYPW, CDR2 LRSPGD (reference sequence). CDR3 length: 15 amino acids. Partial CDR3 DNA: TGCACCTGCAGGGACTGGGGGGGAAACACCGGG. Protein: CTCRDWGGNTG. The complete CDR3 protein is CTCRDWGGNTGQLYF.